A selection of T cell receptor beta chains follows, all from one sample in a study of shared clonotypes between healthy human individuals. The data were produced by immunoSEQ multiplex PCR, yet TCRdb's version contains in-frame clones alone and is incomplete. The repertoire holds more than 550,000 clones, with roughly 88% as singletons. The sample taken for sequencing was memory CD8+ T cells from PBMCs. These receptors were taken from a man aged 18 to 29 in good health. Some clones in this sample may be carry-over from other donors' samples. The CDR3 runs from the conserved cysteine through the conserved F or W. D genes are given only for firm matches. Size is omitted from some rows. Given values are once, few, many or a class for expanded clones.

TRBJ2-1,TRBV6-5,NA,NA,CASSYWGPLSEQFF,TGTGCCAGCAGTTACTGGGGCCCTCTTAGTGAGCAGTTCTTC
TRBJ2-7,TRBV4-1,TRBD1,once,CASSPARRDRGVGGYEQYF,TGCGCCAGCAGCCCCGCCCGCCGGGACAGGGGGGTGGGGGGGTACGAGCAGTACTTC
TRBJ1-2,TRBV5-1,TRBD1,NA,CASSLAGTDGYTF,TGCGCCAGCAGCTTGGCCGGGACAGATGGCTACACCTTC
TRBJ2-7,TRBV5-1,NA,NA,CASHNQGSYEQYF,TGCGCCAGCCATAATCAGGGGAGCTACGAGCAGTACTTC
TRBJ2-7,TRBV30,TRBD2,NA,CAWSDDWRGITYEQYF,TGTGCCTGGAGTGACGACTGGCGGGGGATTACCTACGAGCAGTACTTC
TRBJ2-7,TRBV5-6,NA,once,CASSWVRDYEQYF,TGTGCCAGCAGCTGGGTTAGGGATTACGAGCAGTACTTC
TRBJ1-2,TRBV19,TRBD1,NA,CASSKTGAHFSNYGYTF,TGTGCCAGTAGTAAGACAGGGGCCCACTTTTCTAACTATGGCTACACCTTC
TRBJ2-3,TRBV6-5,NA,once,CASSYMGPSTDTQYF,TGTGCCAGCAGTTACATGGGTCCTAGCACAGATACGCAGTATTTT
TRBJ2-1,TRBV9,NA,NA,CASSVSGGWGNEQFF,TGTGCCAGCAGCGTATCGGGTGGGTGGGGGAATGAGCAGTTCTTC
TRBJ1-5,TRBV7-9,NA,once,CASSLDLREPQHF,TGTGCCAGCAGCTTAGATCTTAGGGAGCCCCAGCATTTT
TRBJ1-6,TRBV6-1,NA,NA,CASSDFPATPLHF,TGTGCCAGCAGCGATTTCCCTGCAACACCCCTCCACTTT
TRBJ1-1,TRBV6-1,NA,NA,CASSEGSALEAFF,TGTGCCAGCAGTGAAGGGAGCGCCCTTGAAGCTTTCTTT
TRBJ2-1,TRBV11-2,NA,NA,CASSLGRLGFFNEQFF,TGTGCCAGCAGCTTAGGACGCCTCGGGTTTTTCAATGAGCAGTTCTTC
TRBJ2-7,TRBV4-2,TRBD2,NA,CASSPRLAGALEQYF,TGTGCCAGCAGCCCCCGACTAGCGGGAGCCCTCGAGCAGTACTTC
TRBJ2-7,TRBV19,NA,NA,CASSIVGQIYEQYF,TGTGCCAGTAGTATAGTCGGACAAATCTACGAGCAGTACTTC
TRBJ2-7,TRBV4-1,TRBD1,NA,CASSQGTALPEQYF,TGCGCCAGCAGCCAGGGGACAGCCCTTCCCGAGCAGTACTTC
TRBJ1-4,TRBV6-1,NA,NA,CASSEARRGNEKLFF,TGTGCCAGCAGTGAAGCGCGCCGGGGGAATGAAAAACTGTTTTTT
TRBJ2-1,TRBV4-3,NA,NA,CASSQDLPTDTSYNEQFF,TGCGCCAGCAGCCAAGATCTCCCGACCGACACATCCTACAATGAGCAGTTCTTC
TRBJ1-5,TRBV28,NA,NA,CASSYPLGGGNQPQHF,TGTGCCAGCAGTTACCCCTTAGGGGGGGGGAATCAGCCCCAGCATTTT
TRBJ2-1,TRBV7-2,TRBD2,NA,CASSPGTSGYNEQFF,TGTGCCAGCAGCCCAGGGACTAGCGGTTACAATGAGCAGTTCTTC
TRBJ1-1,TRBV19,NA,NA,CASSLYLNTEAFF,TGTGCCAGTAGCCTTTACCTGAACACTGAAGCTTTCTTT
TRBJ2-7,TRBV19,TRBD1,NA,CASSTLRTGEEQYF,TGTGCCAGTAGTACCCTAAGGACAGGGGAGGAGCAGTACTTC
TRBJ2-1,TRBV7-9,NA,NA,CASSLPARVEQFF,TGTGCCAGCAGCTTACCCGCCCGGGTTGAGCAGTTCTTC
TRBJ2-2,TRBV29-1,NA,NA,CSVRGSTGELFF,TGCAGCGTTAGGGGGAGCACCGGGGAGCTGTTTTTT
TRBJ2-7,TRBV7-2,NA,NA,CASSQVPGTYEQYF,TGTGCCAGCAGCCAGGTCCCGGGTACCTACGAGCAGTACTTC
TRBJ1-5,TRBV6-1,TRBD1,NA,CASSEAYRGDQPQHF,TGTGCCAGCAGTGAAGCCTACAGGGGAGATCAGCCCCAGCATTTT
TRBJ1-1,TRBV7-9,NA,NA,CASSRMERQRWGTEAFF,TGTGCCAGCAGCCGAATGGAAAGACAGAGGTGGGGCACTGAAGCTTTCTTT
TRBJ1-2,TRBV10-3,NA,NA,CAISQTTRLHGYTF,TGTGCCATCAGCCAAACGACAAGACTCCATGGCTACACCTTC
TRBJ2-7,TRBV6-5,NA,NA,CASSLARGSYEQYF,TGTGCCAGCAGCCTAGCCAGGGGATCCTACGAGCAGTACTTC
TRBJ2-1,TRBV11-2,NA,NA,CASSLVRGGYNEQFF,TGTGCCAGCAGCTTAGTTAGGGGGGGCTACAATGAGCAGTTCTTC
TRBJ2-5,TRBV29-1,NA,NA,CSVDVETQYF,TGCAGCGTTGATGTGGAGACCCAGTACTTC
TRBJ2-3,TRBV28,NA,NA,CASRRLARVADTQYF,TGTGCCAGCAGGCGACTCGCCCGGGTCGCAGATACGCAGTATTTT
TRBJ2-1,TRBV27,NA,NA,CASSLSQIFGWDEQFF,TGTGCCAGCAGTTTATCTCAGATTTTTGGATGGGATGAGCAGTTCTTC
TRBJ2-2,TRBV4-2,TRBD1,NA,CASSPNEGADTGELFF,TGTGCCAGCAGCCCTAATGAGGGGGCGGATACCGGGGAGCTGTTTTTT
TRBJ1-1,TRBV5-1,NA,NA,CASSTDIYTNTEAFF,TGCGCCAGCAGCACGGACATCTATACGAACACTGAAGCTTTCTTT
TRBJ1-2,TRBV27,TRBD1,NA,CASSSLSQGAPVYGYTF,TGTGCCAGCAGTTCCCTTTCCCAGGGGGCGCCTGTCTATGGCTACACCTTC
TRBJ2-7,TRBV28,TRBD2,NA,CASSTDRNLAGAPRQYF,TGTGCCAGCAGCACGGACAGAAATTTAGCGGGAGCCCCGCGTCAGTACTTC
TRBJ2-1,TRBV5-6,TRBD2,NA,CASSAGTSGDEQFF,TGTGCCAGCAGCGCCGGGACTAGCGGCGATGAGCAGTTCTTC
TRBJ2-7,TRBV6-5,NA,NA,CASSEGSEQYF,TGTGCCAGCAGTGAGGGGAGCGAGCAGTACTTC
TRBJ1-2,TRBV9,NA,NA,CASSPRATADYGYTF,TGTGCCAGCAGCCCGCGGGCCACGGCTGACTATGGCTACACCTTC